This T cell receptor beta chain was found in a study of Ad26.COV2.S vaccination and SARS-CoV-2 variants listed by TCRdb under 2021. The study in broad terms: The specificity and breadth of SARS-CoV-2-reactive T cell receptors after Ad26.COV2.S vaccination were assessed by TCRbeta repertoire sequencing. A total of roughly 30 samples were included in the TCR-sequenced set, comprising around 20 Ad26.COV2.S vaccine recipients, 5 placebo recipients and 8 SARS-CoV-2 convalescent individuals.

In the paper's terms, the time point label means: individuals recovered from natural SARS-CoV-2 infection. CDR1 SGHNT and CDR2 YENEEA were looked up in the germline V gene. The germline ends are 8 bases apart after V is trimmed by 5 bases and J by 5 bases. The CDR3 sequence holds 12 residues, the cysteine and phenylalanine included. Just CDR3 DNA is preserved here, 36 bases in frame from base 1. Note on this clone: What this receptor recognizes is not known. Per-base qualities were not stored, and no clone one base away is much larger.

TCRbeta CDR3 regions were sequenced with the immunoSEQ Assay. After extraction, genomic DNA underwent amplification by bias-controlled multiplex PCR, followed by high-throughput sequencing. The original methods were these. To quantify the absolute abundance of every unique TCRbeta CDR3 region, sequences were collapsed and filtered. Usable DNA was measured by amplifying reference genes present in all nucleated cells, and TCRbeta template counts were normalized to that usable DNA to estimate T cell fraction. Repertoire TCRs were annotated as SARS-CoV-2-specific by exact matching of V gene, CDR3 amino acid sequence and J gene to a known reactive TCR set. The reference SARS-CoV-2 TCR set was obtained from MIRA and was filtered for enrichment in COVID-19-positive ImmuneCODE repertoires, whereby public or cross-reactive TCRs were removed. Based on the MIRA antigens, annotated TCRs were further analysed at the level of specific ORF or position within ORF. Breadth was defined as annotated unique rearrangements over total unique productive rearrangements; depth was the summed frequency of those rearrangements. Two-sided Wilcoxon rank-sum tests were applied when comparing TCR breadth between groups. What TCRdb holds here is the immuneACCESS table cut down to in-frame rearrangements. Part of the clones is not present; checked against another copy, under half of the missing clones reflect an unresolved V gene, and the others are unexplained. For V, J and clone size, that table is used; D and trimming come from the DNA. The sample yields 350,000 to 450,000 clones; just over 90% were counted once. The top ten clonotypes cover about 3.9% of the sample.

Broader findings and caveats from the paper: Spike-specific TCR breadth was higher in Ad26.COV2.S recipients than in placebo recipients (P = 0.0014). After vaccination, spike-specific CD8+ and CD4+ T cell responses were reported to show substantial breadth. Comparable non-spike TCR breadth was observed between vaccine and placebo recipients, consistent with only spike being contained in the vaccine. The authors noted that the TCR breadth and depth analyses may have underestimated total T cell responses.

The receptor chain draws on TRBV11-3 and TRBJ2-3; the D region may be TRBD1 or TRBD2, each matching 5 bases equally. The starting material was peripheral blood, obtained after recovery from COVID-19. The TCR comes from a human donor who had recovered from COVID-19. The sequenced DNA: TGTGCCAGCAGCGGGGCGGGAGATACGCAGTATTTT. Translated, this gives CASSGAGDTQYF.